The 4 T cell receptor beta chains listed next were all sequenced from one sample in a study of identical twins. TCRdb reanalysed the 5' RACE reads using MiXCR and keeps one entry per CDR3 protein. This table has roughly 1,500,000 distinct CDR3 sequences, roughly a third appearing once. The sample consisted of cord blood. Every receptor here comes from a newborn girl in good health.

This rearrangement joins TRBV5-1 to TRBJ1-4; 9 bases line up with TRBD1. CDR1 and CDR2 (germline): SGHRS, YFSETQ. J lost 7 bases, V lost 1 base, and 8 bases had no gene match. This CDR3 region has 16 residues. Written as DNA, the CDR3 is TGCGCCAGCAGCTTGAACGCGGGACAGGGAGGTGAAAAACTGTTTTTT. Translating it yields CASSLNAGQGGEKLFF.

The V and J genes are TRBV20-1 and TRBJ2-7, with D perhaps TRBD2 (6 bases). This CDR3 spans 12 amino acids. V was shortened by 3 bases and J by 6 bases, with 12 bases between the two germline ends. Germline V gene lookup returns CDR1 DFQATT and CDR2 SNEGSKA (reference sequence). Written as DNA, the CDR3 is TGCAGTGCTAGTCGAAGGACTACCGAGCAGTACTTC. As protein: CSASRRTTEQYF.

At least ten counts were recorded for this clonotype. This rearrangement joins TRBV10-3 to TRBJ2-7; D call uncertain. Per germline, CDR1 ENHRY and CDR2 SYGVKD. CDR3 length: 14 residues. V lost 6 bases to trimming and J lost 1 base, with 13 bases between them. CDR3 region: CAISSDLPSYEQYF. The CDR3 DNA reads as TGTGCCATCAGCTCCGACCTCCCTTCCTACGAGCAGTACTTC.

The chain uses TRBV29-1 and TRBJ2-1; D might be TRBD1 (5 bases). The DNA end is more similar to TRBJ2-7, so the J call may be wrong. This CDR3 comprises 14 residues. Germline V lookup: CDR1 SQVTM, CDR2 ANQGSEA. The CDR3 DNA sequence: TGCAGCGTTGAAACCCAGGGTTCCTACAATGAGCAGTACTTC. The encoded protein is CSVETQGSYNEQYF.